This T cell receptor beta chain was profiled in a study of blood T cells in healthy people across ages (dated by TCRdb to the mid-2010s). With respect to the entire study: In model experiments, template switching captured about one uniquely barcoded TCR beta cDNA molecule for every two T cells. The study measured age-related changes in TCR beta repertoire diversity using deep sequencing normalized with unique cDNA molecular identifiers. Donors were grouped into four age groups: young (average 16 years), middle-aged (39), aged (about 60) and long-lived (about 90). To avoid experimental bias, donors of different ages were distributed randomly across sequencing lanes. For two donors (one aged 18 to 29 and one aged 80 or older), the study analyzed two additional independent replicas of 1 million unique cDNA reads from the same blood draw. Broad study findings and their caveats: Conclusive comparison of naive and antigen-experienced compartments was prevented by the profiling of bulk unsorted PBMCs. The percentage of naive T cells measured by flow cytometry correlated strongly with observed TCR beta diversity. Estimates of total diversity based on one million sequenced T cells were regarded as lower bounds and as underestimates. Observed TCR beta diversity per million T cells fell roughly linearly with age, and a significant reduction was already apparent by age approximately 41. The long-lived group showed more naive CD4+ T cells, fewer expanded clones and increased TCR diversity than the aged group, suggesting age selection. The CMV infection status of donors was not known, potentially confounding age-related changes in expanded clonotypes.

Points on this clonotype: It has no known antigen specificity. Per-nucleotide qualities are absent, and no much larger clonotype sits a single base away.

Library construction relied on 5' RACE. Data came from an Illumina HiSeq 2500. A second PCR of about 7 to 12 cycles was run with a J-beta primer mix and a sample-barcoded 5' primer. A template-switch 5' adaptor carrying 12 random nucleotides introduced a unique molecular identifier onto each TCR beta cDNA molecule. At least 2.5 million CDR3-containing paired-end reads were obtained from each sample. All of the RNA was converted into first-strand cDNA using the Mint cDNA synthesis kit, with a TRBC-specific oligonucleotide serving as the primer. All cDNA was treated with uracil-DNA glycosylase and then went through a first 18-cycle PCR with the universal primers M1SS and BC2_uni_R. On the authors' methods: For normalization, 1 million high-quality reads were randomly selected from each sample, with every read carrying a distinct molecular identifier. Instead of being binned into consensus sequences, reads that shared molecular identifiers were thrown out. MiTCR, run with a Q25 quality threshold and the strictest error-elimination algorithm, handled CDR3 identification, clonotype clustering and error correction. A nonparametric unseen species model with Euler transformation was used to estimate lower-bound total TCR beta diversity. The raw public reads went through TCRdb reprocessing: fastp at Q25, MiXCR clone calling, in-frame beta chains kept. Entries that share a CDR3 protein sequence are merged under the most common genes and DNA. For this entry, the V and J calls and clone size follow TCRdb and not the study's own pipeline. The sample table holds approximately 1.5 million distinct CDR3 sequences, of which 40% to 45% were seen once. About 4.1% of the sample goes to the ten largest clones.

Via the germline V gene, CDR1 is MDHEN and CDR2 SYDVKM. Including cysteine and phenylalanine, the CDR3 has 13 amino acids. Only the CDR3 DNA stays, 39 bases, in frame from base 1. V was cut back by 2 bases and J by 8 bases, leaving a gap of 10 bases between them. The donors were roughly 39 Caucasian individuals from Russia, aged roughly 6 to 100 years, who were systemically healthy. Each donor gave about 9.2 milliliters of peripheral blood, drawn into EDTA-treated Vacutainer tubes. PBMCs were isolated by Ficoll-Paque density-gradient centrifugation, with at least 6 million obtained per sample. Total RNA, at least 6 micrograms per sample, was extracted from PBMCs with Trizol reagent. For every donor, flow cytometry on a PBMC aliquot measured the percentage of naive CD45RAhigh/CD27high T cells.

The chain uses TRBV28 and TRBJ2-4, with the D gene not clear enough to name. The source is a young woman in good health. Sequencing was carried out using blood. The CDR3 reads as follows: CASSLAGPDIQYF. The DNA is TGTGCCAGCAGTTTAGCCGGGCCGGACATTCAGTACTTC.